This T cell receptor beta chain was sequenced during a study of blood T cell repertoires in COVID-19. Study details: The United States, Italy and Spain were the sources of the acute and convalescent COVID-19 samples. Sources were T cells, B-cell-depleted T cells, or PBMCs; the material itself was cDNA or gDNA.

Germline V gene sequence: CDR1 SQVTM, CDR2 ANQGSEA. This CDR3 contains 12 residues. Trimming took 6 bases from V and 4 from J, leaving 13 bases between them. This table comes from immunoSEQ multiplex PCR, and its TCRdb copy is limited to in-frame clones, with some not included. The sample yields hundreds of thousands of clones, roughly 87% seen once. Membership in each cohort depended on participant-reported clinical history. This rearrangement joins TRBV29-1 to TRBJ2-7; tentative D call: TRBD2 (6 bases). Sequenced input: PBMCs or T cells enriched from blood (not recorded which). This clonotype originated in a woman aged 25 to 45 who had recovered from COVID-19. CDR3 protein: CSVRGLLYEQYF. CDR3 DNA: TGCAGCGTGCGGGGACTCCTGTACGAGCAGTACTTC.